This TCR beta chain was identified during a study of blood T cell repertoires in COVID-19 (dated by TCRdb to the early 2020s). As for the study more broadly: The collaborator samples originated in the United States, Italy and Spain and spanned the acute and convalescent phases of COVID-19. The material from the prospective study consisted of cDNA or gDNA derived from T cells, B-cell-depleted T cells, or PBMCs. The dataset comprised deeply sampled blood TCRbeta repertoires from subjects exposed to, actively infected with, or recovered from COVID-19. The repertoires were released in a freely available public database intended as a resource for research on the immune response to SARS-CoV-2. Samples were obtained from the ongoing ImmuneRACE study (first 160 participants) and from 1,254 subjects provided by 6 global collaborators. The sample metadata nearly always contained a de-identified subject ID, COVID-19 status, age in years and sex. Where available, HLA class I and class II types were taken from metadata supplied by the sample provider and were not determined by assay-based typing. Here is what the overall study found, with its caveats: The quantity of clinical and demographic metadata differed by source and by participant and was supplied without curation.

Concerning this clone: Which antigen it targets is not known. Base qualities are not at hand, and no much larger clone is one base apart.

CDR1 is given as MNHEY and CDR2 as SVGAGI, both from the germline V gene. The CDR3 spans 14 residues, from the cysteine through the phenylalanine. The entry retains the CDR3 DNA only, 42 bases that are in frame from base 1. V loses 8 bases, J loses 1 base, and the germline ends lie 12 bases apart. TCRbeta CDR3 regions were amplified from genomic DNA using the immunoSEQ Assay, a bias-controlled multiplex PCR. In the source study's methods: Nucleated cell counts per sample were estimated from amplification of reference gene primers within the assay. To quantify the absolute abundance of each unique TCRbeta CDR3 rearrangement, sequence reads were collapsed and filtered. Productive Simpson clonality was computed per sample as the square root of Simpson's diversity index over productive rearrangements. TCRdb's version of the immuneACCESS table is confined to in-frame rearrangements and falls short of the full clone set. An unresolved V gene accounts for under half of the shortfall where checked; the remainder is of unknown origin. V, J and clone size reflect that table, while D and trimming were determined from the DNA. The sample includes about 140,000 clones, with around 88% observed a single time. The ten biggest clones cover 1.5% of the sample.

Whole blood was collected in K2EDTA tubes by collaborating institutions according to the institutions' own protocols. For TCRbeta analysis, collaborator samples were shipped as frozen whole blood, as isolated PBMCs, or as DNA extracted from either sample type. This sequence was found in a woman in her fifties or sixties with acute or convalescent COVID-19. This sequence uses TRBV6-5 and TRBJ1-5; the D gene is not confidently resolved. Material: peripheral blood. The nucleotides are TGTGCCAGCGGGTTTAGCCAAAGCAATCAGCCCCAGCATTTT. Its protein is CASGFSQSNQPQHF.